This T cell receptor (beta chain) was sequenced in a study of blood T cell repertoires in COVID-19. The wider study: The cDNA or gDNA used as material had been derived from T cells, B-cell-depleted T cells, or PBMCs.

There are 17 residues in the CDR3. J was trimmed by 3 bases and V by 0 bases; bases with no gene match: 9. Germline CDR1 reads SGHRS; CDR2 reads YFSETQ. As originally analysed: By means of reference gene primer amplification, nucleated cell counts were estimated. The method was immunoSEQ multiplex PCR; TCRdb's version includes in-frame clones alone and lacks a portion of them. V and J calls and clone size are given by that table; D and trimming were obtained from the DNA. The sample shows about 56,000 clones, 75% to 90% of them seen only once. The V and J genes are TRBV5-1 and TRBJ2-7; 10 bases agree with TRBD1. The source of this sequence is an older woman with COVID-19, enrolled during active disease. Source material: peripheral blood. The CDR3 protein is CASSLGPRQGAGYEQYF. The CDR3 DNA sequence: TGCGCCAGCAGCTTGGGCCCACGACAGGGGGCTGGCTACGAGCAGTACTTC.